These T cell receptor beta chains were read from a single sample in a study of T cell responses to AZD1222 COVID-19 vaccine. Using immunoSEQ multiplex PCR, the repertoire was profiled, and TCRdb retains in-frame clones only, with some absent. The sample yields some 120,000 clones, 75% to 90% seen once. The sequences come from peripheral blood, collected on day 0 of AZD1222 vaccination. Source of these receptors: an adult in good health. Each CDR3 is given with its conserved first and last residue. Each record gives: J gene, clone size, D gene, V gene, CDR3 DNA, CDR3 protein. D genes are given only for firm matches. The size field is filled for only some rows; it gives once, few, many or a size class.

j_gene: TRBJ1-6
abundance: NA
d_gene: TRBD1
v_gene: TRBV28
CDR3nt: TGTGCCAGCAGCCATCCGTCCGGACAGGGGGATTCACCCCTCCACTTT
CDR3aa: CASSHPSGQGDSPLHF

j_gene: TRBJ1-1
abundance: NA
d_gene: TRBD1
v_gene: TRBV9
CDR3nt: TGTGCCAGCAGCCAGAACAGGGGGGGCACTGAAGCTTTCTTT
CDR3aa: CASSQNRGGTEAFF

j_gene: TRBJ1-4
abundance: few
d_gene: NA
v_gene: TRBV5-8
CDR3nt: TGTGCCAGCAGCTTGGAGGGCAGGGCAACTAATGAAAAACTGTTTTTT
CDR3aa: CASSLEGRATNEKLFF

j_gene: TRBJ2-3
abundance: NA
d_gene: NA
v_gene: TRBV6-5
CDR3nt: TGTGCCAGCAGCCCCGGGGTGGGTAGCACAGATACGCAGTATTTT
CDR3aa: CASSPGVGSTDTQYF

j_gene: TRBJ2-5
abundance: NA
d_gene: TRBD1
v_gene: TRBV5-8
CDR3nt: TGTGCCCTAGACAGGGGAACCGATCAAGAGACCCAGTACTTC
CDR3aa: CALDRGTDQETQYF

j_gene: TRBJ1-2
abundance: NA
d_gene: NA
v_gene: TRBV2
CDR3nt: TGTGCCAGCAGTGAGTATGGCTACACCTTC
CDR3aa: CASSEYGYTF

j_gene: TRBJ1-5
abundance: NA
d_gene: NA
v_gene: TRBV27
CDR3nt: TGTGCCAGCAGTTTAAATACGGCAGGCAGCAATCAGCCCCAGCATTTT
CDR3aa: CASSLNTAGSNQPQHF

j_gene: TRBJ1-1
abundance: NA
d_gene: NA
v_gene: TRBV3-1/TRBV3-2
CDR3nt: TGTGCCAGCAGCTCGTTTGGGGGGGAGGGCACTGAAGCTTTCTTT
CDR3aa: CASSSFGGEGTEAFF

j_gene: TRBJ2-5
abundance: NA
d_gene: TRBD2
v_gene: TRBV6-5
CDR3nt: TGTGCCAGCAGCCCCCGAGCGGGAGGAGGGGAGACCCAGTACTTC
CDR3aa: CASSPRAGGGETQYF

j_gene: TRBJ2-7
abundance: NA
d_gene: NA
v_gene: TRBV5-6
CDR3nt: TGTGCCAGCAGTCTCACGGGGGAGCTCTACCACGAGCAGTACTTC
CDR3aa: CASSLTGELYHEQYF

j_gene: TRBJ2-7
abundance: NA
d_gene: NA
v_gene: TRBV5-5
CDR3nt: TGTGCCAGCAGCTTGCATGGAGGAGGGGGTAGCGAGCAGTACTTC
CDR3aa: CASSLHGGGGSEQYF

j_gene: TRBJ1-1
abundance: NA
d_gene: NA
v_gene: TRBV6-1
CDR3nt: TGTGCCAGCAGTGAAAACAGGTCCCCTGAAGCTTTCTTT
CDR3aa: CASSENRSPEAFF

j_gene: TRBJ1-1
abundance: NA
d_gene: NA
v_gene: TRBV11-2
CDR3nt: TGTGCCAGCTTTACTGGGACTGAAGCTTTCTTT
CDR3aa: CASFTGTEAFF

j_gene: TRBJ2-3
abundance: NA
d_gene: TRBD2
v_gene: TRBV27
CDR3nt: TGTGCCAGCAGTTTCGGACTAGCGGAAACAGATACGCAGTATTTT
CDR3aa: CASSFGLAETDTQYF

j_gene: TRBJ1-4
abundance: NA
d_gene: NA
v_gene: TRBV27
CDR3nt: TGTGCCAGCAGGCGCGCGGGGGAGGGTGAAAAACTGTTTTTT
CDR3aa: CASRRAGEGEKLFF

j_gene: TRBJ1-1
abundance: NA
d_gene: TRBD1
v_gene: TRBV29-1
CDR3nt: TGCAGCGTCGACAGGGGCGCCACTGAAGCTTTCTTT
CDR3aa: CSVDRGATEAFF

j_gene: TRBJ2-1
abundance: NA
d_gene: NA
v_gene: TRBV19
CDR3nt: TGTGCCAGTAGGAAAAATCATAGAAACCCCACCTACAATGAGCAGTTCTTC
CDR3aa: CASRKNHRNPTYNEQFF

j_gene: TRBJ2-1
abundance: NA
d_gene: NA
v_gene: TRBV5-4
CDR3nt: TGTGCCAGCAGCTTGGGGGGCCCGAGCTCCTACAATGAGCAGTTCTTC
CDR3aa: CASSLGGPSSYNEQFF

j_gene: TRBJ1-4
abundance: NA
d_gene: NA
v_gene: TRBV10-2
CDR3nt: TGCGCCAGCAGTGAAGGGGGGACCCTCGAAAAACTGTTTTTT
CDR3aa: CASSEGGTLEKLFF

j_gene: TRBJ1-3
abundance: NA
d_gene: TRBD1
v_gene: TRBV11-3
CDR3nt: TGTGCCAGCAGTGACGGGACAGGGGGAAACACCATATATTTT
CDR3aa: CASSDGTGGNTIYF

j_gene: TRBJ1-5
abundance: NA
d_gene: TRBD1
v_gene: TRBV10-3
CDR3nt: TGTGCCATCAGTGAGTCGAGGGACAGGGGCTATAGCAATCAGCCCCAGCATTTT
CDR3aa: CAISESRDRGYSNQPQHF

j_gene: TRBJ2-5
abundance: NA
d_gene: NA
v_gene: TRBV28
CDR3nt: TGTGCCAGCAGTGATCGGGCCAACGGCGGGGAGACCCAGTACTTC
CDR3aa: CASSDRANGGETQYF

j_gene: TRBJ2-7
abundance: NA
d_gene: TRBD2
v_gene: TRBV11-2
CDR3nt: TGTGCCAGCAGCTTAGAACTAGCGGCAACCCACGAGCAGTACTTC
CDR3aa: CASSLELAATHEQYF

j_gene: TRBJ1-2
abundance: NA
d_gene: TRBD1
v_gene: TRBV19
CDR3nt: TGTGCCAGTAGTATAGATTATAGACAGGGCGACTATGGCTACACCTTC
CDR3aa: CASSIDYRQGDYGYTF

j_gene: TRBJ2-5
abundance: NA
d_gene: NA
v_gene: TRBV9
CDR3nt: TGTGCCAGCAGCTCCGGGCCCGGGGAGACCCAGTACTTC
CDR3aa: CASSSGPGETQYF

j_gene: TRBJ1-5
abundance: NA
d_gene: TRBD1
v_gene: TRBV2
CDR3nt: TGTGCCAGCAGTGGACAGGGGGATGGTCAGCCCCAGCATTTT
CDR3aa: CASSGQGDGQPQHF

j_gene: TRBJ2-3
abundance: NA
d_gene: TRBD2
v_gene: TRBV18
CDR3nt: TGTGCCAGCTCAGCAGGACTAGCGGGGGTGGATACGCAGTATTTT
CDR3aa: CASSAGLAGVDTQYF

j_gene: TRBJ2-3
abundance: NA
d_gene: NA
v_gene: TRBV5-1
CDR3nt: TGCGCCAGCAGCCTATTTGGGCTAGACACAGATACGCAGTATTTT
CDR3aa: CASSLFGLDTDTQYF

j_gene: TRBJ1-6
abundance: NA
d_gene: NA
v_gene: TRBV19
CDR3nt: TGTGCCAGTAGGACCGGTCGAAAGAACTATAATTCACCCCTCCACTTT
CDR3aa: CASRTGRKNYNSPLHF

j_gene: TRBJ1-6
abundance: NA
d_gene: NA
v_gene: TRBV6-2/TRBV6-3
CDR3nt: TGTGCCAGCAGTTATCGGAAGGATTCACCCCTCCACTTT
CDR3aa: CASSYRKDSPLHF

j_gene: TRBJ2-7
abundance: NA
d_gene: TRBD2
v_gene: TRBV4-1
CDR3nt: TGCGCCAGCAGCCAAGGCGGGACTAGCGGGGGAGGGTACGAGCAGTACTTC
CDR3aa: CASSQGGTSGGGYEQYF

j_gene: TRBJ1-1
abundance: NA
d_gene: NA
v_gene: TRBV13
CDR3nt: TGTGCCAGCAGCTCGATTCTCCATCAATTTTGGGGGAACACTGAAGCTTTCTTT
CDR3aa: CASSSILHQFWGNTEAFF

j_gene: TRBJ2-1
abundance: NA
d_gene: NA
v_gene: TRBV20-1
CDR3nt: TGCAGTGCTAGTTCCCCGTTGACGGACAATGAGCAGTTCTTC
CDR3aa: CSASSPLTDNEQFF

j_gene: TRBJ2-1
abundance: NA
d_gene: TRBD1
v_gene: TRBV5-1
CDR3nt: TGCGCCAGCAGCTTATTCGGACAGGGGGCGAACAATGAGCAGTTCTTC
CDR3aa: CASSLFGQGANNEQFF

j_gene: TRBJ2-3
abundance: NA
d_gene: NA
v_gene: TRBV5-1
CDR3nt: TGCGCCAGCAGCTCCAGAGGGGCTAGGGATACGCAGTATTTT
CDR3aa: CASSSRGARDTQYF

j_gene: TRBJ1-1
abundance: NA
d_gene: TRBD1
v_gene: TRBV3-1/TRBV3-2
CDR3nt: TGTGCCAGCAGCCAGACAGGGGACACTGAAGCTTTCTTT
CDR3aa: CASSQTGDTEAFF

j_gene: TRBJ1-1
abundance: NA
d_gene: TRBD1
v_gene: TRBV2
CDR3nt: TGTGCCAGCAGTGAACCGCAGGGGGCGGCTGAAGCTTTCTTT
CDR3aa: CASSEPQGAAEAFF

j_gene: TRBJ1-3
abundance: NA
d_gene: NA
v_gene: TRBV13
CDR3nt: TGTGCCAGCAGCTTAGGAGGTGGAAACACCATATATTTT
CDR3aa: CASSLGGGNTIYF

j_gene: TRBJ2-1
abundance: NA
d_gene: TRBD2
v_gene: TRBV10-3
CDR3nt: TGTGCCATCAGTGATTTCACTAGCGGCTACAATGAGCAGTTCTTC
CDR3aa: CAISDFTSGYNEQFF

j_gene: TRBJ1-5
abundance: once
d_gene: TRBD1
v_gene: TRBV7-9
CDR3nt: TGTGCCAGCAGCTTATGGATTGAGACAGGGGTTATGGGCAATCAGCCCCAGCATTTT
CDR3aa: CASSLWIETGVMGNQPQHF

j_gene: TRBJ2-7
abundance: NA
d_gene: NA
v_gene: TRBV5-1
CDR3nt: TGCGCCAGCAGCCGGCAAGACGGACCCTACGAGCAGTACTTC
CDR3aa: CASSRQDGPYEQYF

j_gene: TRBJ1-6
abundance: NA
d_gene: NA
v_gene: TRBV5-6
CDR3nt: TGTGCCAGCAGCTTGTACAGGGAGGGGTCACCCCTCCACTTT
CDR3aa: CASSLYREGSPLHF

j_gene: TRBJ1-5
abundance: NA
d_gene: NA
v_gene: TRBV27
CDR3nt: TGTGCCAGCAGTTCAGATGGGGCAGATCAGCCCCAGCATTTT
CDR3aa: CASSSDGADQPQHF

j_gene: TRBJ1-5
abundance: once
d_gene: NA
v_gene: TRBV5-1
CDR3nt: TGCGCCAGCAGCTTGGGTCAGGGCGGCGAGCCCCAGCATTTT
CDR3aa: CASSLGQGGEPQHF

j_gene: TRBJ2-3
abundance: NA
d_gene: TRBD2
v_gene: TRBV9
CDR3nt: TGTGCCAGCAGCCCACTATTGACTAGCGGGGGGATCACAGATACGCAGTATTTT
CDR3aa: CASSPLLTSGGITDTQYF

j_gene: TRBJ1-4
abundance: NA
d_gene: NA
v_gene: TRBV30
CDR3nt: TGTGCCTGGCTGCCCCATAGGCCAACTAATGAAAAACTGTTTTTT
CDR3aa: CAWLPHRPTNEKLFF

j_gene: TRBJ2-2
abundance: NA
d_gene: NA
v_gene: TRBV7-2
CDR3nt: TGTGCCAGCAGCTTAAGAGGGACCGGGGAGCTGTTTTTT
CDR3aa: CASSLRGTGELFF

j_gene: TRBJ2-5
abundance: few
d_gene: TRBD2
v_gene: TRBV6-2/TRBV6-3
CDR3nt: TGTGCCAGCAGTTACTGGAGCGGGGGTTTGGAGACCCAGTACTTC
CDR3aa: CASSYWSGGLETQYF

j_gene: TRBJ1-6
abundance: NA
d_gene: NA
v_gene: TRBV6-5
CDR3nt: TGTGCCAGCAGTTCCATTCTTGGGGATTCACCCCTCCACTTT
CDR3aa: CASSSILGDSPLHF

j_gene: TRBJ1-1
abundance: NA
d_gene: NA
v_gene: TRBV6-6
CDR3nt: TGTGCCAGCAGTTACTCGTTAGGGGGAAGGACTGAAGCTTTCTTT
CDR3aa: CASSYSLGGRTEAFF

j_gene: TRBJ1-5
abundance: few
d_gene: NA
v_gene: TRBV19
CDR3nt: TGTGCCAGTAGTATAGGAGGCAGAGATCAGCCCCAGCATTTT
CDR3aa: CASSIGGRDQPQHF

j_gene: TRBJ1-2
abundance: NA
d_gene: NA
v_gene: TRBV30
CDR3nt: TGTGCCTGGAGTGTACGACAGATTAACTATGGCTACACCTTC
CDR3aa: CAWSVRQINYGYTF

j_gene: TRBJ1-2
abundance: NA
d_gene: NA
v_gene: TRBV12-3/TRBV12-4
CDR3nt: TGTGCCAGCAGTACCATCCTTACGGGCGGCTACACCTTC
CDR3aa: CASSTILTGGYTF

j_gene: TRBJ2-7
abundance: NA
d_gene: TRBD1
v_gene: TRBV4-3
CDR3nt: TGCGCCAGCAGCCAAGGGGCGGCGACAGGGGCCTACGAGCAGTACTTC
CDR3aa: CASSQGAATGAYEQYF